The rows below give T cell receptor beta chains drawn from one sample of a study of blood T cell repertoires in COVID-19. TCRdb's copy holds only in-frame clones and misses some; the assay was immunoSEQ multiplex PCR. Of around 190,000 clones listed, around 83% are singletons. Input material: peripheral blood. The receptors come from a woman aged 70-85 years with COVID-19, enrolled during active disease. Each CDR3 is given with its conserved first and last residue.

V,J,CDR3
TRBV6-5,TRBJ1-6,CASRGWELSDAPLHF
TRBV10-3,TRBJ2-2,CATRDREGTGELFF
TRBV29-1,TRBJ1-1,CSVEGAEAFF
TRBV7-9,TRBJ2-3,CASSFTGGTTDTQYF
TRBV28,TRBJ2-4,CASSPPETGIQYF
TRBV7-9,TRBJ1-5,CASSLFLEKGYSNQPQHF
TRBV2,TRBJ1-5,CASSGAFDSGNQPQHF
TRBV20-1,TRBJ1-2,CSASPRRAVYGYTF
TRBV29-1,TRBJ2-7,CSAEDSPYEQYF
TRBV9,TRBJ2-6,CASSQNRITSRSSGANVLTF
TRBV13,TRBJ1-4,CASSLGWTGDGMDEKLFF
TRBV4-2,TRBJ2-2,CASSQDGQGATGELFF
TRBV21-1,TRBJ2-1,CASSKLLNPDNEQFF
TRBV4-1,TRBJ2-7,CASSLRQGSSYEQYF
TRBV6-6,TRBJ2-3,CASRPGLAGGDTQYF
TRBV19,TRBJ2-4,CASSLPGVSKNIQYF
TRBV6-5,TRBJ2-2,CASINVARVGELFF
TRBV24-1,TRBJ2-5,CATSDFNPRETQYF
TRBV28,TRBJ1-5,CASSSTGTAGNQPQHF
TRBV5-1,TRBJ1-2,CASSPTGTGGSHGYTF
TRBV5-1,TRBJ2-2,CASTINHPGAGTGELFF
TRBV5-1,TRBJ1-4,CASRQTGTGNEKLFF
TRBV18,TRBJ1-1,CASSPMIRGMNTEAFF
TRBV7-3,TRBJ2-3,CASSSRTSGKGDTQYF
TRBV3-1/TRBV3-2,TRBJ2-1,CASSRGLAGGTRGQFF
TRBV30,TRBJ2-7,CAWNTPPYEQYF
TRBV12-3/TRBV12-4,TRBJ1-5,CASSQNNNQPQHF
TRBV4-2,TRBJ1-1,CASSQLNVGQGYAEAFF
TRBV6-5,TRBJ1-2,CASRPGGAYYGYTF
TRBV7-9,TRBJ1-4,CASSPGQGDEKLFF
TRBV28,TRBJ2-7,CASSSSWTSGGAYEQYF
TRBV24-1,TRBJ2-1,CATSDYTSGRARNEQFF
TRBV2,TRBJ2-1,CASSRTGNEQFF
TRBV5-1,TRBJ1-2,CASSQGDGYGYTF
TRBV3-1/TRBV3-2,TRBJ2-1,CASSQGAGGPEQFF
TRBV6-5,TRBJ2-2,CASFPRGLSGELFF
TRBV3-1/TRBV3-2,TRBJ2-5,CASIPLRTSVSETQYF
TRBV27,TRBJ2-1,CASSLSGRPIYNEQFF
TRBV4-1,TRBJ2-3,CASSPLGVRDTQYF
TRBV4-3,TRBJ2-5,CASSQGTSGIQETQYF
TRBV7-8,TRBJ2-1,CASSLASGTSGRANEQFF
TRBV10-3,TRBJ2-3,CAISESISDTQYF